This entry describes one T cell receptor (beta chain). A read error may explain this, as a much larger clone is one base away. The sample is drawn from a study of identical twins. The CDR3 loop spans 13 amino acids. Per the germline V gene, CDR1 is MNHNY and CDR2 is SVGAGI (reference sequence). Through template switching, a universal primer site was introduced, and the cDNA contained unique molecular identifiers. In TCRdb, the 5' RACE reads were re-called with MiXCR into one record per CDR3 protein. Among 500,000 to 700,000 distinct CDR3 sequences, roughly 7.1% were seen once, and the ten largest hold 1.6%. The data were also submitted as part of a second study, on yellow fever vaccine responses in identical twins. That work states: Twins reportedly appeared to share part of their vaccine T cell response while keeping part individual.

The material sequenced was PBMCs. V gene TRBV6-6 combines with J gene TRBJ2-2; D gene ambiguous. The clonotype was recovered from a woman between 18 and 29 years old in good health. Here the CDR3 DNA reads TGTGTCAGCACTCAAACTAAAACCGGGGAGCTGTTTTTT. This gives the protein CVSTQTKTGELFF.